This T cell receptor (beta chain) appears in the sequencing data of a study of blood T cells in healthy people across ages. Study observations and caveats: The study regarded diversity estimates from one million T cells as underestimates. TCR beta diversity was tightly associated with the proportion of naive T cells.

This CDR3 comprises 16 residues. V lost 3 bases to trimming and J lost 2 bases; unmatched junction nucleotides: 9. Per germline, CDR1 MGHRA and CDR2 YSYEKL. About this clonotype itself: What it recognizes is unknown.

Next came a second PCR, run for about 6 to 11 cycles, which used a sample-barcoded 5' primer along with a J-beta primer mix. MiXCR, run by TCRdb on the 5' RACE reads, gives a single entry per CDR3 protein. The sample records roughly 1,300,000 distinct CDR3 sequences, around 59% being singletons. Specimen: blood. V is TRBV4-1 and J is TRBJ1-1, with 7 bases lining up with TRBD1. The origin of this receptor is a man younger than 35 in good health. The CDR3 DNA reads TGCGCCAGCAGCCAGGACTCGACAGGGTTCAACACTGAAGCTTTCTTT. Translated, it gives CASSQDSTGFNTEAFF.